One and the same sample provided the 18 T cell receptor beta chains below, sequenced in a study of T cell repertoires in cytomegalovirus infection (dated by TCRdb to between 2019 and 2020). Sequencing was carried out with an Illumina HiSeq 1500. The public reads were reprocessed in TCRdb via fastp at Q25 and MiXCR, keeping in-frame beta chains. Identical CDR3 proteins give one entry, which carries the most common genes and DNA. Recorded for this sample are about 300,000 distinct CDR3 sequences; about 8.8% of them occurred a single time. Of the sample, around 2.5% is held by the ten largest clones. Material for sequencing was PBMCs. The receptor set was obtained from a human donor in good health (CMV status not recorded). Some clones in this sample may be carry-over from other donors' samples.

About this clonotype itself: A much bigger clone sits one base away, suggesting this may be a read error. Since the CDR3 does not end with the conserved phenylalanine or tryptophan, this likely comes from a read error. The rearrangement links TRBV20-1 to TRBJ2-5; 13 positions match TRBD2. Germline CDR1 DFQATT, CDR2 SNEGSKA (reference sequence). V trimming: 3 bases; J trimming: 1 base; junction bases outside the gene matches: 8. CDR3 length equals 17 residues. CDR3 in amino acids: CSASKTGLAGIQETQYS. The CDR3 DNA reads as TGCAGTGCTAGTAAGACGGGACTAGCGGGGATCCAAGAGACCCAGTACTCC.

In its sample, this clonotype was seen many times. The V and J genes are TRBV6-5 and TRBJ2-1; D is perhaps TRBD1 or TRBD2 (5 bases each). Per the germline V gene, CDR1 is MNHEY and CDR2 is SVGAGI. The V gene lost 8 bases and the J gene lost 2 bases, with 13 bases spanning the gap. CDR3 length equals 14 residues. The CDR3 is CASAGQGAYNEQFF. The CDR3 nucleotides are TGTGCCAGCGCCGGCCAGGGAGCCTACAATGAGCAGTTCTTC.

This clonotype was observed many times. V and J are TRBV19 and TRBJ1-5; unclear D gene. Germline lookup yields CDR1 LNHDA and CDR2 SQIVND (reference sequence). The CDR3 extends over 16 amino acids. V was clipped by 1 base and J by 5 bases, with 15 bases between them. Here the CDR3 reads CASSIAHGRPDQPQHF. CDR3 bases: TGTGCCAGTAGTATAGCCCACGGGAGGCCCGATCAGCCCCAGCATTTT.

This clonotype has only a few counts. This may stem from a read error, because a much larger clone lies one nucleotide away. V and J are TRBV12-3 or TRBV12-4 and TRBJ1-5, with D unclear. The CDR3 loop spans 16 amino acids. The ends were cut back, 0 bases at V and 3 bases at J, with 12 bases in the middle. DNA for the CDR3: TGTGCCAGCAGTTTAGCTAGGACTTGGGACAATCAGCCCCAGCATTTT. Its translation is CASSLARTWDNQPQHF.

This clonotype was counted at least ten times. The V call is TRBV7-3, the J call TRBJ2-5; 7 bases are shared with TRBD2. The CDR3 length is 14 residues. The trim removed 3 bases at V and 1 base at J, leaving 2 bases unmatched. Germline-derived CDR1 and CDR2 are SGHTA and FQGTGA. In DNA form, the CDR3 reads TGTGCCAGCAGCTTGGCGGGGGTCCAAGAGACCCAGTACTTC. Protein product: CASSLAGVQETQYF.

This clonotype has ten or more counts. V gene TRBV7-8 combines with J gene TRBJ1-1; D not certain. The V and J ends lost 1 base and 0 bases respectively, with 12 bases between them. The CDR3 length is 16 residues. Germline V gene lookup returns CDR1 SGHVS and CDR2 FQNEAQ. The CDR3 DNA is TGTGCCAGCAGCTTAGAGGGCAGACTTTTGAACACTGAAGCTTTCTTT. Protein sequence: CASSLEGRLLNTEAFF.

The sample holds many counts of this clonotype. The V and J genes are TRBV2 and TRBJ2-1; no clear D gene. The CDR3 has 14 amino acids. V was clipped by 2 bases and J by 1 base, with 6 bases between them. Per the germline V gene, CDR1 is SNHLY and CDR2 is FYNNEI. CDR3 loop: CASSEQLSYNEQFF. As DNA, the CDR3 is TGTGCCAGCAGTGAACAGCTGTCCTACAATGAGCAGTTCTTC.

This clonotype was recorded at least ten times. V usage is TRBV4-2 and J usage is TRBJ2-1; D possibly corresponds to TRBD2 (5 bases). This CDR3 contains 14 residues. CDR1 and CDR2 (germline): LGHNA, YNFKEQ. Deletions cut 0 bases from V and 4 bases from J, with 7 bases between. The CDR3 nucleotides are TGTGCCAGCAGCCAAGAAGACTATTACAATGAGCAGTTCTTC. This codes for CASSQEDYYNEQFF.

The table lists this clonotype with many counts. The J gene is TRBJ2-5, the V gene TRBV4-1; the match to TRBD2 covers 12 bases. Germline values: CDR1 MGHRA, CDR2 YSYEKL. J gave up 4 bases and V 4 bases, and 7 bases lay outside the gene matches. The length of the CDR3 is 16 residues. The CDR3 region has the DNA TGCGCCAGCAGCCTACCTAGCGGGGGGGCAGGAGAGACCCAGTACTTC. Amino acids: CASSLPSGGAGETQYF.

Ten or more counts support this clonotype. The CDR3 sequence is CSATPPARGIAEAFF. DNA of the CDR3: TGCAGTGCTACGCCACCGGCCAGGGGCATTGCTGAAGCTTTCTTT. The chain joins TRBV20-1 to TRBJ1-1, with a tentative D call TRBD1 (6 bases). This CDR3 spans 15 amino acids. Deletions cut 4 bases from V and 6 bases from J, with 21 bases between. Germline CDR1 is DFQATT and CDR2 is SNEGSKA (reference sequence).

This clonotype was observed at least ten times. The V call is TRBV4-1, the J call TRBJ2-3, with 7 bases matching TRBD1. The length of the CDR3 is 18 residues. The V segment lost 0 bases and the J segment 7 bases; nucleotides outside the gene matches: 16. Per the germline V gene, CDR1 is MGHRA and CDR2 is YSYEKL. The CDR3 DNA sequence: TGCGCCAGCAGCCAAGAAGGTCGGCAGGGGGTGGTATCCCATACGCAGTATTTT. It is translated as CASSQEGRQGVVSHTQYF.

This clonotype was detected many times. The V gene is TRBV10-2, the J gene TRBJ1-6; 9 bases are shared with TRBD1. The CDR3 totals 15 residues. The ends lost 6 bases at V and 5 bases at J; junction bases unmatched: 5. Germline CDR1 and CDR2: WSHSY and SAAADI. The CDR3 nucleotides are TGCGCCAGCAGGGTTACAGGGGGCAATAATTCACCCCTCCACTTT. Protein: CASRVTGGNNSPLHF.

This clonotype was found many times. V and J are TRBV6-1 and TRBJ2-5, with D perhaps TRBD1 (6 bases). The CDR3 contains 12 residues. V was shortened by 5 bases and J by 10 bases, with 14 bases between the two germline ends. Germline lookup yields CDR1 MNHNS and CDR2 SASEGT. CDR3 loop: CASSTRTVDQYF. CDR3 in DNA: TGTGCCAGCAGTACCCGGACAGTAGACCAGTACTTC.

This clonotype has a count of ten or more. The J gene is TRBJ1-1, the V gene TRBV20-1; D is unclear. This CDR3 has 14 amino acids. Per germline, CDR1 DFQATT and CDR2 SNEGSKA (reference sequence). Between the trimmed V and J ends, which lost 3 bases and 4 bases, there was a span of 15 bases. The CDR3 DNA follows: TGCAGTGCTAGCCGGGGTCGGTGGACCACTGAAGCTTTCTTT. Protein product: CSASRGRWTTEAFF.

This clonotype came up a few times. V usage is TRBV29-1 and J usage is TRBJ1-1; 7 bases fit TRBD1. The V gene end was trimmed by 3 bases and the J gene end by 4 bases; junction bases not matched to a gene: 14. The germline V gene encodes CDR1 SQVTM and CDR2 ANQGSEA. The CDR3 has 16 amino acids. CDR3 sequence reads: CSVDPAPGGIATEAFF. The CDR3 DNA sequence: TGCAGCGTTGACCCGGCCCCAGGGGGAATCGCCACTGAAGCTTTCTTT.

The V and J genes are TRBV5-4 and TRBJ2-2; TRBD2 matches at 11 bases. Trimming removed 0 bases from V and 4 bases from J; junction bases left unmatched: 8. The germline V gene has CDR1 SGHNT and CDR2 YYREEE (reference sequence). The CDR3 covers 18 residues. The CDR3 sequence: CASSLVLAGGPSTGELFF. DNA of the CDR3: TGTGCCAGCAGCTTGGTCTTAGCGGGGGGGCCAAGCACCGGGGAGCTGTTTTTT. Supplemented by reference TRBV5-4 and TRBJ2-2, the full variable domain reads ETGVTQSPTHLIKTRGQQVTLRCSSQSGHNTVSWYQQALGQGPQFIFQYYREEENGRGNFPPRFSGLQFPNYSSELNVNALELDDSALYLCASSLVLAGGPSTGELFFGEGSRLTVL.

This sequence joins TRBV7-9 and TRBJ1-1, with TRBD1 matching over 8 bases. CDR3 length: 13 residues. J gave up 8 bases and V 5 bases, and 7 bases lay outside the gene matches. CDR1 and CDR2 from the germline V gene are SEHNR and FQNEAQ (reference sequence). CDR3 in DNA: TGTGCCAGCAGCCCCGACAGGGGACGGGAAGCTTTCTTT. This sequence encodes CASSPDRGREAFF.

This clonotype appeared many times. The chain uses TRBV10-3 and TRBJ2-2, with TRBD1 matching over 7 bases. Germline trimming cut 0 bases from V and 7 bases from J; bases unmatched to any gene: 8. This CDR3 is 16 amino acids long. Germline assignment: CDR1 ENHRY and CDR2 SYGVKD. The CDR3 sequence is CAISESNRGRIGELFF. As DNA, the CDR3 is TGTGCCATCAGTGAGTCGAACAGGGGCAGGATCGGGGAGCTGTTTTTT.